The present entry profiles one TCR beta chain with its context. The target antigen is unknown. Unexposed donor CD4+ T cells date from 2011-2018, before the COVID-19 pandemic. This sample was taken from a study of CD4 T cells in relation to SARS-CoV-2 and coronaviruses. Germline CDR1 and CDR2: SGHDN and FVKESK. CDR3 length: 15 residues. Trimming cost V 2 bases and J 7 bases; bases outside gene matches: 8. Study-wide results and limits: Culture-expanded clones reflect memory recall rather than primary priming during culture. Each donor contributed either pre-pandemic or post-infection samples, not both. Crossreactivity was assessed only for spike protein, not other viral proteins.

Clones were read by immunoSEQ multiplex PCR, and TCRdb kept only the in-frame ones, dropping some. Here the sample spans about 59,000 clones, about nine tenths being singletons. The sample was memory CD4+ T cells from PBMCs. V usage is TRBV14 and J usage is TRBJ1-2; 9 bases line up with TRBD1. The origin of this receptor is a human donor in good health. The CDR3 sequence: CASSQNTGTGSGYTF. CDR3 in DNA: TGTGCCAGCAGCCAAAATACCGGGACAGGGAGTGGCTACACCTTC.